Presented here are 21 T cell receptor beta chains from one specimen sequenced in a study of blood T cells in healthy people across ages. Primed by a sample-barcoded 5' primer and a J-beta primer mix, a second PCR proceeded for roughly 6 to 12 cycles. Each CDR3 protein gets one entry after TCRdb re-called the 5' RACE reads with MiXCR. The top ten clones hold 20% to 25% of a sample with around 600,000 distinct CDR3 sequences, 40% to 55% of them seen once. Sequencing input: blood. The origin of the receptors is a man older than 75 in good health.

This clonotype appeared once. V is TRBV4-3 and J is TRBJ2-1, with a tentative D call TRBD2 (6 bases). Germline-derived CDR1 and CDR2 are LGHNA and YSLEER. V gave up 1 base and J gave up 3 bases, with 13 bases separating them. This CDR3 comprises 16 residues. Written as DNA, the CDR3 is TGCGCCAGCAGCCAAGCCCTGGCGGGGCTCTACAATGAGCAGTTCTTC. Its translation is CASSQALAGLYNEQFF.

This clonotype appeared a few times. The V and J genes are TRBV10-3 and TRBJ2-7, with D possibly being TRBD1 (6 bases). Germline CDR1 is ENHRY and CDR2 is SYGVKD. The V gene lost 2 bases and the J gene lost 3 bases, with 8 bases spanning the gap. The CDR3 runs to 13 residues. The CDR3 protein is CAISETGSYEQYF. CDR3 in DNA: TGTGCCATCAGTGAGACAGGGAGCTACGAGCAGTACTTC.

The rearrangement uses TRBV5-1 and TRBJ2-5; 7 bases are a match to TRBD1. The CDR3 has 15 residues. Losses at the gene ends were 0 bases for V and 2 bases for J; bases not matched to a gene: 4. Germline values: CDR1 SGHRS, CDR2 YFSETQ. CDR3 in DNA: TGCGCCAGCAGCTTGGTACAGGGGTCACAAGAGACCCAGTACTTC. Protein product: CASSLVQGSQETQYF. Full variable domain (rest looked up from reference TRBV5-1 and TRBJ2-5): KAGVTQTPRYLIKTRGQQVTLSCSPISGHRSVSWYQQTPGQGLQFLFEYFSETQRNKGNFPGRFSGRQFSNSRSEMNVSTLELGDSALYLCASSLVQGSQETQYFGPGTRLLVL.

This clonotype has just a few counts. The genes are TRBV29-1 and TRBJ2-7, with D uncertain. The CDR3 sequence is 12 residues long. Deletions cut 4 bases from V and 3 bases from J, with 10 bases between. Germline CDR1 SQVTM, CDR2 ANQGSEA. For the CDR3, the DNA is TGCAGCGTTGGGTCCCCGGGCTACGAGCAGTACTTC. Translation: CSVGSPGYEQYF.

The table lists this clonotype with a few counts. The chain recombines TRBV9 with TRBJ2-3; perhaps TRBD2 as D (5 bases). The ends were cut back, 0 bases at V and 1 base at J, with 9 bases in the middle. This CDR3 is 15 amino acids long. CDR1 and CDR2 (germline): SGDLS, YYNGEE. The CDR3 reads CASSVGAEGTDTQYF. The CDR3 DNA reads as TGTGCCAGCAGCGTAGGGGCGGAGGGCACAGATACGCAGTATTTT.

The chain joins TRBV7-8 to TRBJ2-1; TRBD2 matches at 11 bases. Per germline, CDR1 SGHVS and CDR2 FQNEAQ. This CDR3 is 16 amino acids long. J lost 8 bases, V lost 5 bases, and 11 bases had no gene match. For the CDR3, the DNA is TGTGCCAGCAGCATCCCGGGGCTAGCGGGAGGCCATGAGCAGTTCTTC. Protein: CASSIPGLAGGHEQFF.

This sequence joins TRBV7-9 and TRBJ2-6, with TRBD2 identical over 7 bases. CDR3 length: 17 amino acids. Germline CDR1 SEHNR, CDR2 FQNEAQ (reference sequence). Trimming took 6 bases from V and 1 from J; bases not matched to a gene: 9. The CDR3 is CASRLSAGTSGANVLTF. CDR3 sequence (DNA): TGTGCCAGCAGATTGTCAGCGGGGACTTCTGGGGCCAACGTCCTGACTTTC. The full variable domain, with the rest looked up from reference TRBV7-9 and TRBJ2-6, is DTGVSQNPRHKITKRGQNVTFRCDPISEHNRLYWYRQTLGQGPEFLTYFQNEAQLEKSRLLSDRFSAERPKGSFSTLEIQRTEQGDSAMYLCASRLSAGTSGANVLTFGAGSRLTVL.

The CDR3 is CSAPLFRGSYNEQFF. CDR3 DNA sequence: TGCAGCGCTCCCCTCTTTAGGGGCTCCTACAATGAGCAGTTCTTC. The V gene is TRBV29-1, the J gene TRBJ2-1, with D possibly TRBD1 on 5 matching bases. The V gene lost 7 bases and the J gene lost 0 bases, with 16 bases spanning the gap. CDR1 and CDR2 from the germline V gene are SQVTM and ANQGSEA. The CDR3 sequence is 15 residues long.

This clonotype was detected only a few times. The chain has TRBV9 and TRBJ2-7; 8 nucleotides align to TRBD1. CDR3 length: 15 amino acids. V gave up 5 bases and J gave up 1 base; unmatched junction bases: 8. Germline V lookup: CDR1 SGDLS, CDR2 YYNGEE. In DNA form, the CDR3 reads TGTGCCAGCAGTCCTGCCGGGACAGGTTCCTACGAGCAGTACTTC. This sequence encodes CASSPAGTGSYEQYF.

The chain has TRBV20-1 and TRBJ2-7; 7 positions agree with TRBD2. The germline V gene encodes CDR1 DFQATT and CDR2 SNEGSKA (reference sequence). Germline trimming cut 5 bases from V and 4 bases from J; bases unmatched to any gene: 11. The CDR3 loop spans 14 amino acids. CDR3 bases: TGCAGTGCTGAGAAGGCGGGGGTTTTATACGAGCAGTACTTC. Residues: CSAEKAGVLYEQYF.

In this sample, this clonotype turned up a few times. The chain links TRBV13 to TRBJ2-1; 8 positions agree with TRBD2. The junction had 4 bases not matched to a gene; V was cut back by 0 bases and J by 3 bases. Looked up from germline, CDR1 is PRHDT and CDR2 is FYEKMQ (reference sequence). The CDR3 length is 16 residues. The CDR3: CASSLGGTRSYNEQFF. The CDR3 DNA reads as TGTGCCAGCAGCTTAGGCGGGACTAGAAGCTACAATGAGCAGTTCTTC.

A remark on this clonotype: The junction shows a germline mismatch at one end, possibly a read error. The V gene is TRBV9, the J gene TRBJ2-3; 12 bases agree with TRBD2. This CDR3 contains 16 residues. Germline V gives CDR1 SGDLS, CDR2 YYNGEE. Written as DNA, the CDR3 is TGTGCCAGCACCCCGGGACTAGCGGGTACCACAGGTACGCAGTATTTT. Protein product: CASTPGLAGTTGTQYF.

This clonotype showed up many times. The chain couples TRBV29-1 to TRBJ2-5; no reliable D call. CDR3 length equals 12 residues. V lost 4 bases, J lost 0 bases, and 6 bases lay in between. Germline V gene sequence: CDR1 SQVTM, CDR2 ANQGSEA. CDR3 in amino acids: CSVGANQETQYF. The CDR3 DNA reads TGCAGCGTTGGCGCAAACCAAGAGACCCAGTACTTC.

V usage is TRBV28 and J usage is TRBJ1-5, with D possibly being TRBD1 (5 bases). The V gene lost 6 bases and the J gene lost 5 bases, with 11 bases spanning the gap. Germline V gene lookup returns CDR1 MDHEN and CDR2 SYDVKM. This CDR3 is 13 amino acids long. CDR3: CASSQGIDQPQHF. Written as DNA, the CDR3 is TGTGCCAGCAGCCAGGGAATCGATCAGCCCCAGCATTTT. Together with reference TRBV28 and TRBJ1-5, the CDR3 gives the full variable domain: DVKVTQSSRYLVKRTGEKVFLECVQDMDHENMFWYRQDPGLGLRLIYFSYDVKMKEKGDIPEGYSVSREKKERFSLILESASTNQTSMYLCASSQGIDQPQHFGDGTRLSIL.

This clonotype has a count of ten or more. The CDR3 coding sequence is TGCAGCGTGAACAGGGGGATTTCCTACAATGAGCAGTTCTTC. Encoded protein: CSVNRGISYNEQFF. The chain is built from TRBV29-1 and TRBJ2-1; 8 nucleotides match TRBD1. V gave up 6 bases and J gave up 1 base; unmatched junction bases: 5. This CDR3 has 14 residues. Germline V lookup: CDR1 SQVTM, CDR2 ANQGSEA.

J is TRBJ2-3 and V is TRBV28, with TRBD2 identical over 7 bases. With 0 bases clipped from V and 4 bases from J, the junction kept 4 bases outside the gene matches. The CDR3 is 15 residues long. From germline, CDR1 is MDHEN and CDR2 SYDVKM. DNA for the CDR3: TGTGCCAGCAGTTTATGGCAGGGAGGGGCAGATACGCAGTATTTT. This translates into CASSLWQGGADTQYF.

A single count supports this clonotype. This chain links TRBV20-1 with TRBJ1-1, with a weak D call TRBD1 (5 bases). CDR3 length equals 14 residues. Germline V lookup: CDR1 DFQATT, CDR2 SNEGSKA (reference sequence). V was pared by 5 bases and J by 7 bases, with 20 bases between. The CDR3 protein is CSAGGGPMNLEAFF. CDR3 coding DNA: TGCAGTGCTGGCGGGGGACCAATGAATCTTGAAGCTTTCTTT.

The rearrangement uses TRBV6-1 and TRBJ2-1, with a possible D match to TRBD1 (10 bases). Germline CDR1 is MNHNS and CDR2 is SASEGT. The CDR3 consists of 21 residues. V gave up 4 bases and J gave up 0 bases, with 28 bases separating them. DNA of the CDR3: TGTGCCAGCAGTGCACTTCGATGGGACAGGGGTAGCGGGAGCTCCTACAATGAGCAGTTCTTC. This sequence encodes CASSALRWDRGSGSSYNEQFF.

A word on this clonotype: A much larger clone differs by one base, so this may be a read error. The CDR3: CASSPRLAGGRSNEQYF. For the CDR3, the DNA is TGTGCCAGCAGCCCCAGACTAGCGGGAGGGCGTAGCAATGAGCAGTACTTC. This chain links TRBV6-1 with TRBJ2-5; 14 positions match TRBD2. Germline lookup yields CDR1 MNHNS and CDR2 SASEGT. CDR3 length: 17 amino acids. V gave up 6 bases and J gave up 11 bases; unmatched junction bases: 17.

The genes are TRBV24-1 and TRBJ2-3; the D is unclear. CDR1 and CDR2 from the germline V gene are KGHDR and SFDVKD. The CDR3 extends over 15 amino acids. The V gene lost 0 bases and the J gene lost 4 bases, with 10 bases spanning the gap. This chain's CDR3 is CATSDLKPDSDTQYF. The DNA of the CDR3 is TGTGCCACCAGTGATTTGAAGCCAGATTCAGATACGCAGTATTTT.

The rearrangement joins TRBV29-1 to TRBJ1-1, with 10 bases fitting TRBD1. There are 14 residues in the CDR3. Losses at the gene ends were 1 base for V and 3 bases for J; bases not matched to a gene: 2. Germline V gene lookup returns CDR1 SQVTM and CDR2 ANQGSEA. The CDR3 nucleotides are TGCAGCGTTGAAGTTGGACAGGGGGACACTGAAGCTTTCTTT. Encoded protein: CSVEVGQGDTEAFF.